These 5 T cell receptor beta chains were all obtained from the same sample, sequenced in a study of T cell responses to AZD1222 COVID-19 vaccine. The repertoire was sequenced with immunoSEQ multiplex PCR; TCRdb's copy has only in-frame clones and lacks some. Of 75,000 to 90,000 clones in the sample, about 78% were seen once. Sample: peripheral blood, taken on day 0 of AZD1222 vaccination. These receptors all come from an adult in good health.

This clone was counted ten times or more. J is TRBJ1-2 and V is TRBV11-2; 10 bases align to TRBD1. The CDR3 is made up of 17 amino acids. Germline CDR1 is SGHAT and CDR2 is FQNNGV. With V trimmed by 5 bases and J by 4 bases, 13 bases remained unmatched. In DNA form, the CDR3 reads TGTGCCAGCAGCCGCCGGGACAGGGGCAAAAACCTCTATGGCTACACCTTC. Protein sequence: CASSRRDRGKNLYGYTF.

This chain joins TRBV6-5 and TRBJ2-7; TRBD1 agrees at 7 bases. Trimming removed 6 bases from V and 5 bases from J; junction bases left unmatched: 4. The CDR3 length is 12 residues. CDR1 and CDR2 (germline): MNHEY, SVGAGI. The CDR3 DNA reads as TGTGCCAGCAGGCCTACAGGGGACGAGCAGTACTTC. It is translated as CASRPTGDEQYF.

This clone was seen a few times. V gene TRBV15 combines with J gene TRBJ2-7; 9 positions match TRBD2. J was trimmed by 4 bases and V by 5 bases; bases with no gene match: 6. The CDR3 has 14 amino acids. The V gene's germline CDR1 is LNHNV and CDR2 YYDKDF (reference sequence). The CDR3 loop is CATSALAGRYEQYF. CDR3 nucleotides: TGTGCCACCAGCGCCCTAGCGGGAAGGTACGAGCAGTACTTC.

CDR3 coding DNA: TGTGCCAGCTCACCATCGGCAGGGGGGAGAACTGAAGCTTTCTTT. This gives the protein CASSPSAGGRTEAFF. This sequence joins TRBV18 and TRBJ1-1; TRBD1 agrees at 7 bases. Germline CDR1 KGHSH, CDR2 LQKENI. CDR3 length: 15 residues. J was trimmed by 5 bases and V by 2 bases; bases with no gene match: 8.

The V gene is TRBV9, the J gene TRBJ2-7; 11 positions match TRBD2. The V segment lost 3 bases and the J segment 3 bases; nucleotides outside the gene matches: 11. The V gene's germline CDR1 is SGDLS and CDR2 YYNGEE. The CDR3 totals 17 residues. The CDR3 DNA reads TGTGCCAGCAGCGGAGGGACTAGCGGCAACCCATACTACGAGCAGTACTTC. Translating it yields CASSGGTSGNPYYEQYF.